The subject of this entry is one T cell receptor beta chain. It lacks a known antigen. Per-base quality was not reported, and no clone a single base away is much larger than it. This sample was included in a study of blood T cell repertoires in COVID-19 (dated by TCRdb to about 2020). Describing the broader study: Collaborator samples came from the United States, Italy and Spain and covered acute and convalescent phases of COVID-19. Where available, HLA class I and class II types were obtained from metadata supplied by the sample provider rather than from assay-based typing. The sample metadata nearly always contained a de-identified subject ID, COVID-19 status, age in years and sex. A freely available public database, intended as a resource for researchers studying the immune response to SARS-CoV-2, is where the repertoires were released. The samples were drawn from two sources: the first 160 participants of the ongoing ImmuneRACE study, and fewer than 1,500 subjects contributed by 6 global collaborators. The dataset comprised deeply sampled blood TCRbeta repertoires from subjects exposed to, actively infected with, or recovered from COVID-19. The material from the prospective study consisted of cDNA or gDNA derived from T cells, B-cell-depleted T cells, or PBMCs.

Trimming accounts for 1 base at V and 1 base at J, while the number of junction bases matched to no gene is 1. CDR1 and CDR2 (SGHVS, FQNEAQ) derive from the germline V gene. Taken from cysteine to phenylalanine, the CDR3 has 16 residues. Only CDR3 DNA is held: 48 bases, read in frame from base 1. Each collaborating institution followed its own protocols to collect whole blood in K2EDTA tubes. For TCRbeta analysis, collaborators shipped samples as frozen whole blood, isolated PBMCs, or DNA extracted from either of those sample types. The immunoSEQ Assay, a bias-controlled multiplex PCR, was used to amplify TCRbeta CDR3 regions from genomic DNA. The source study handled its data this way. The number of nucleated cells in each sample was estimated by amplification of reference gene primers within the assay. Sequence reads were collapsed and filtered to measure the absolute abundance of every unique TCRbeta CDR3 rearrangement. For each sample, productive Simpson clonality was calculated as the square root of Simpson's diversity index across productive rearrangements. Imported from immuneACCESS, the table was reduced by TCRdb to in-frame sequences with V and J called. These copies leave out some clones; in studies compared against another copy, an unresolved V gene accounts for under half, and the cause of the remainder is not known. The V and J calls and the clone size are those of that table, but D and trimming were determined from the DNA. The sample yields 20,000 to 25,000 clones; around 80% were counted once. About 13% of the sample lies in the top ten.

Broader findings and caveats from the paper: Clinical and demographic metadata were provided uncurated, with the amount varying by source and participant.

In this chain, TRBV7-8 is recombined with TRBJ2-2, and 9 junctional nucleotides match TRBD2. Sequencing used peripheral blood. This sequence originates from a man aged 55 to 70 with active COVID-19. The CDR3 reads as follows: CASSLVTSGNTGELFF. The nucleotide sequence reads TGTGCCAGCAGCTTAGTGACTAGCGGGAACACCGGGGAGCTGTTTTTT.